Below, 14 T cell receptor beta chains from the same sample are listed, as sequenced in a study of OX40 agonist ivuxolimab in advanced cancers. The data were produced by immunoSEQ multiplex PCR, yet TCRdb's version contains in-frame clones alone and is incomplete. The sample has 65,000 to 80,000 clones; roughly nine tenths are singletons. This sample comprised CD4+ or CD8+ T cells sorted from blood, obtained in a trial of the OX40 agonist ivuxolimab. All receptors derive from an adult with an advanced solid tumor such as melanoma, head and neck, liver or kidney cancer.

This chain uses TRBV5-5 with TRBJ2-2; no clear D gene. The V end lost 3 bases, the J end lost 5 bases, and 17 bases lay between the germline ends. Germline lookup yields CDR1 SGHKS and CDR2 YYEKEE (reference sequence). CDR3 length: 16 amino acids. The CDR3 DNA follows: TGTGCCAGCAGCTCCTGGTTGGGCACCTATACCGGGGAGCTGTTTTTT. Encoded protein: CASSSWLGTYTGELFF.

This chain links TRBV28 with TRBJ2-3; D gene ambiguous. Germline V gene data show CDR1 as MDHEN and CDR2 as SYDVKM. Deletions cut 6 bases from V and 3 bases from J, with 7 bases between. The CDR3 consists of 12 residues. The DNA for the CDR3 is TGTGCCAGCAGCGATCCTACAGATACGCAGTATTTT. Amino acids: CASSDPTDTQYF. The whole variable domain, filled in from reference TRBV28 and TRBJ2-3, reads DVKVTQSSRYLVKRTGEKVFLECVQDMDHENMFWYRQDPGLGLRLIYFSYDVKMKEKGDIPEGYSVSREKKERFSLILESASTNQTSMYLCASSDPTDTQYFGPGTRLTVL.

The rearrangement uses TRBV6-6 and TRBJ2-7; no reliable D call. There are 14 residues in the CDR3. V was shortened by 0 bases and J by 4 bases, with 10 bases between the two germline ends. The germline V gene has CDR1 MNHNY and CDR2 SVGAGI (reference sequence). The CDR3 DNA is TGTGCCAGCAGTTACTCAGACAACGGATACGAGCAGTACTTC. This gives the protein CASSYSDNGYEQYF.

V and J are TRBV13 and TRBJ1-1; TRBD1 is a possible D gene (5 bases). The V gene's germline CDR1 is PRHDT and CDR2 FYEKMQ (reference sequence). The germline V and J ends were trimmed by 7 bases and 1 base, with 10 bases remaining between them. There are 13 residues in the CDR3. The CDR3 region is CASTRGENTEAFF. DNA for the CDR3: TGTGCCAGCACGCGAGGGGAGAACACTGAAGCTTTCTTT. The full variable domain, its missing parts supplied by reference TRBV13 and TRBJ1-1, is AAGVIQSPRHLIKEKRETATLKCYPIPRHDTVYWYQQGPGQDPQFLISFYEKMQSDKGSIPDRFSAQQFSDYHSELNMSSLELGDSALYFCASTRGENTEAFFGQGTRLTVV.

V and J are TRBV28 and TRBJ2-1, with 13 nucleotides matching TRBD2. Germline loops: CDR1 MDHEN, CDR2 SYDVKM. The CDR3 covers 17 residues. V lost 4 bases, J lost 3 bases, and 6 bases stayed unmatched. The CDR3 DNA sequence: TGTGCCAGCAGTTCCGGGACTAGCGGGGAATTCTACAATGAGCAGTTCTTC. Translated, it gives CASSSGTSGEFYNEQFF. Based on the CDR3 plus reference TRBV28 and TRBJ2-1, the full variable domain is DVKVTQSSRYLVKRTGEKVFLECVQDMDHENMFWYRQDPGLGLRLIYFSYDVKMKEKGDIPEGYSVSREKKERFSLILESASTNQTSMYLCASSSGTSGEFYNEQFFGPGTRLTVL.

The chain links TRBV7-9 to TRBJ1-5, with D tentatively TRBD1 (6 bases). The CDR3 length is 15 residues. CDR1 and CDR2 (germline): SEHNR, FQNEAQ (reference sequence). V lost 5 bases, J lost 5 bases, and 16 bases lay in between. The CDR3 DNA sequence: TGTGCCAGCAGCAACACAGGGTCCGGATATCAGCCCCAGCATTTT. It yields the protein CASSNTGSGYQPQHF. Filled out from reference TRBV7-9 and TRBJ1-5, the complete variable domain reads DTGVSQNPRHKITKRGQNVTFRCDPISEHNRLYWYRQTLGQGPEFLTYFQNEAQLEKSRLLSDRFSAERPKGSFSTLEIQRTEQGDSAMYLCASSNTGSGYQPQHFGDGTRLSIL.

V is TRBV7-6 and J is TRBJ1-2, with TRBD1 as a possible D gene (6 bases). The germline CDR1 and CDR2 sequences are SGHVS and FNYEAQ. The CDR3 consists of 14 residues. V was clipped by 4 bases and J by 2 bases, with 11 bases between them. CDR3 sequence reads: CASSWGTQNYGYTF. CDR3 sequence (DNA): TGTGCCAGCAGCTGGGGGACACAGAACTATGGCTACACCTTC.

The chain links TRBV19 to TRBJ2-7, with a weak D call TRBD1 (6 bases). This CDR3 comprises 14 residues. CDR1 LNHDA and CDR2 SQIVND come from the germline V gene (reference sequence). The V end lost 1 base, the J end lost 2 bases, and 9 bases lay between the germline ends. Here the CDR3 DNA reads TGTGCCAGTAGTATAGGGGACATTACCTACGAGCAGTACTTC. Amino acids: CASSIGDITYEQYF.

The chain joins TRBV27 to TRBJ2-5; a possible D gene is TRBD1 (5 bases). The CDR3 has 14 residues. V was trimmed by 6 bases and J by 2 bases, leaving 13 bases between them. CDR1 and CDR2 from the germline V gene are MNHEY and SMNVEV (reference sequence). The CDR3 DNA reads TGTGCCAGCAGGCCCCAGGGTTATCAAGAGACCCAGTACTTC. Protein sequence: CASRPQGYQETQYF.

The chain carries TRBV7-9 and TRBJ2-1; 8 bases fit TRBD1. CDR3 size: 15 residues. After removal of 2 bases from V and 8 bases from J, the junction contained 8 bases not matched to a gene. CDR1 SEHNR and CDR2 FQNEAQ come from the germline V gene (reference sequence). CDR3 loop: CASSLPADRDYEQFF. Written as DNA, the CDR3 is TGTGCCAGCAGCTTACCAGCGGACAGGGACTATGAGCAGTTCTTC.

V is TRBV7-9 and J is TRBJ2-1; D gene uncertain. The CDR3 spans 13 residues. Germline V gene lookup returns CDR1 SEHNR and CDR2 FQNEAQ (reference sequence). Trimming left V 10 bases short and J 2 bases short, with 12 bases between. The CDR3 DNA sequence: TGTGCCACCGAAGGGTTGCCCTACAATGAGCAGTTCTTC. It specifies CATEGLPYNEQFF. The complete variable domain, with remaining parts taken from reference TRBV7-9 and TRBJ2-1, reads DTGVSQNPRHKITKRGQNVTFRCDPISEHNRLYWYRQTLGQGPEFLTYFQNEAQLEKSRLLSDRFSAERPKGSFSTLEIQRTEQGDSAMYLCATEGLPYNEQFFGPGTRLTVL.

This clone appeared once. The V call is TRBV27, the J call TRBJ2-5; 10 nucleotides agree with TRBD1. The better agreement between TRBJ2-7 and the DNA end casts doubt on the J call. Germline V gives CDR1 MNHEY, CDR2 SMNVEV (reference sequence). The CDR3 is 12 amino acids. CDR3 loop: CASSGTGVEQYF. In DNA form, the CDR3 reads TGTGCCAGCAGCGGGACAGGGGTCGAGCAGTACTTC.

The chain uses TRBV11-2 and TRBJ1-4, with unresolved D. Trimming cost V 0 bases and J 8 bases, with 10 bases left between them. The CDR3 extends over 14 amino acids. The germline V gene encodes CDR1 SGHAT and CDR2 FQNNGV. DNA of the CDR3: TGTGCCAGCAGCTTAGATCCGGGCTTGGAAAAACTGTTTTTT. This sequence encodes CASSLDPGLEKLFF.

The rearrangement joins TRBV4-3 to TRBJ1-2, with D tentatively TRBD1 (5 bases). V was pared by 3 bases and J by 2 bases, with 7 bases between. The CDR3 consists of 13 residues. Germline V CDR1 and CDR2: LGHNA, YSLEER. CDR3 nucleotide sequence: TGCGCCAGCAGCCATGACAGAAACTATGGCTACACCTTC. Its translation: CASSHDRNYGYTF.